Listed here are 30 T cell receptor beta chains from one sample, sequenced in a study of cytomegalovirus exposure and HLA in healthy donors. A multiplex PCR was run with 60 Vbeta primers and 13 Jbeta primers. The data were produced by immunoSEQ multiplex PCR, yet TCRdb's version contains in-frame clones alone and is incomplete. The table records tens of thousands of clones, roughly 80% of them present only once. The sequencing input was PBMCs. Receptors were obtained from a girl aged 2 to 9 in good health and CMV-seropositive.

V usage is TRBV7-9 and J usage is TRBJ1-5; a possible D gene is TRBD1 (5 bases). CDR3 size: 16 residues. The germline V and J ends were trimmed by 3 bases and 4 bases, with 16 bases remaining between them. Germline loops: CDR1 SEHNR, CDR2 FQNEAQ (reference sequence). The CDR3 spells CASSLTTALSNQPQHF. Written as DNA, the CDR3 is TGTGCCAGCAGCTTGACGACAGCCTTATCGAATCAGCCCCAGCATTTT.

The genes are TRBV10-3 and TRBJ1-1; D is possibly TRBD1 (5 bases). This CDR3 has 13 amino acids. The germline CDR1 and CDR2 sequences are ENHRY and SYGVKD. Trimming cost V 7 bases and J 1 base, with 10 bases left between them. The CDR3 reads CAINRGQNTEAFF. CDR3 nucleotides: TGTGCCATCAACCGCGGACAGAACACTGAAGCTTTCTTT.

The rearrangement links TRBV28 to TRBJ1-5, with 9 positions matching TRBD1. The CDR3 length is 15 residues. Per germline, CDR1 MDHEN and CDR2 SYDVKM. V shed 6 bases and J 5 bases; nucleotides not matched to a gene: 8. The CDR3 nucleotides are TGTGCCAGCAGCCTCGGGACAGGGAGGGATCAGCCCCAGCATTTT. It encodes CASSLGTGRDQPQHF.

This chain links TRBV30 with TRBJ1-2; TRBD1 agrees at 7 bases. Germline values: CDR1 GTSNPN, CDR2 SVGIG (reference sequence). The ends lost 0 bases at V and 3 bases at J; junction bases unmatched: 4. The CDR3 sequence is 14 residues long. The CDR3 is CAWSVNRGYYGYTF. CDR3 DNA sequence: TGTGCCTGGAGTGTAAACAGGGGCTACTATGGCTACACCTTC.

This clone has only a few counts. The chain couples TRBV5-1 to TRBJ1-5; 10 nucleotides line up with TRBD1. The junction had 1 base not matched to a gene; V was cut back by 0 bases and J by 4 bases. There are 15 residues in the CDR3. Germline V gene data show CDR1 as SGHRS and CDR2 as YFSETQ. The CDR3 bases are TGCGCCAGCAGCTTGGAGGGACAGGGGAATCAGCCCCAGCATTTT. Amino acids: CASSLEGQGNQPQHF.

The chain uses TRBV30 and TRBJ1-1; 7 positions match TRBD1. The germline V gene encodes CDR1 GTSNPN and CDR2 SVGIG (reference sequence). This CDR3 comprises 15 residues. Trimming cost V 4 bases and J 1 base; bases outside gene matches: 9. CDR3 coding DNA: TGTGCCTGGATCCCAGGACAGGCGAGGAACACTGAAGCTTTCTTT. Its protein product is CAWIPGQARNTEAFF. The full variable domain, rest sourced from reference TRBV30 and TRBJ1-1, is SQTIHQWPATLVQPVGSPLSLECTVEGTSNPNLYWYRQAAGRGLQLLFYSVGIGQISSEVPQNLSASRPQDRQFILSSKKLLLSDSGFYLCAWIPGQARNTEAFFGQGTRLTVV.

The chain couples TRBV4-2 to TRBJ2-1; 10 bases map to TRBD2. J lost 5 bases, V lost 1 base, and 5 bases had no gene match. CDR3 length equals 16 residues. Germline V gene data show CDR1 as LGHNA and CDR2 as YNFKEQ. This CDR3 is CASSQGLAGENNEQFF. CDR3 DNA: TGTGCCAGCAGCCAAGGGCTAGCGGGAGAAAACAATGAGCAGTTCTTC.

The chain combines TRBV19 with TRBJ1-3; D gene ambiguous. Trimming pared 4 bases from V and 0 bases from J, leaving 4 bases between. Germline loops: CDR1 LNHDA, CDR2 SQIVND (reference sequence). The CDR3 is 13 amino acids. CDR3 nucleotides: TGTGCCAGTAGTACCATCTCTGGAAACACCATATATTTT. It yields the protein CASSTISGNTIYF.

Only one count was recorded for this clone. The CDR3 is CASSRTGANTEAFF. CDR3 DNA: TGTGCCAGCAGTCGGACAGGGGCGAACACTGAAGCTTTCTTT. The V gene is TRBV6-5, the J gene TRBJ1-1, with TRBD1 identical over 9 bases. Trimming cost V 5 bases and J 1 base; bases outside gene matches: 2. Germline CDR1 reads MNHEY; CDR2 reads SVGAGI. The CDR3 is made up of 14 amino acids.

This clone was seen a handful of times. The CDR3 coding sequence is TGCGCCAGCAGCCCTACAGGGAATGAGCAGTTCTTC. It translates to CASSPTGNEQFF. V is TRBV4-1 and J is TRBJ2-1; tentative D call: TRBD1 (6 bases). Germline V CDR1 and CDR2: MGHRA, YSYEKL. The germline V and J ends were trimmed by 4 bases and 7 bases, with 8 bases remaining between them. This CDR3 region has 12 residues.

This chain joins TRBV19 and TRBJ1-3; 7 bases map to TRBD1. The CDR3 is made up of 14 amino acids. Trimming removed 1 base from V and 4 bases from J; junction bases left unmatched: 1. Germline assignment: CDR1 LNHDA and CDR2 SQIVND (reference sequence). CDR3 in amino acids: CASSIGQGGNTIYF. Here the CDR3 DNA reads TGTGCCAGTAGTATAGGACAGGGCGGAAACACCATATATTTT.

The table lists this clone with a few counts. The chain combines TRBV6-1 with TRBJ1-2; tentatively, D is TRBD1 (6 bases). The germline V gene encodes CDR1 MNHNS and CDR2 SASEGT. Trimming took 2 bases from V and 8 from J, leaving 15 bases between them. This CDR3 has 14 residues. CDR3 loop: CASSEPDRTGGYTF. The CDR3 DNA is TGTGCCAGCAGTGAACCCGACAGGACGGGGGGCTACACCTTC.

The genes are TRBV5-6 and TRBJ1-3, with a weak D call TRBD1 (6 bases). The V gene's germline CDR1 is SGHDT and CDR2 YYEEEE. V was clipped by 2 bases and J by 7 bases, with 25 bases between them. This CDR3 has 18 residues. Here the CDR3 reads CASSFRSGNLQGANTIYF. DNA of the CDR3: TGTGCCAGCAGCTTTCGGTCAGGCAATCTACAGGGAGCGAACACCATATATTTT.

CDR3 nucleotide sequence: TGTGCCAGCTCACCACCTCCCCCAGGGGCCAACGTCCTGACTTTC. Translation gives CASSPPPPGANVLTF. The chain has TRBV18 and TRBJ2-6; D not resolved. V shed 0 bases and J shed 4 bases, with 7 bases lying between them. CDR3 length: 15 residues. Germline V gene data show CDR1 as KGHSH and CDR2 as LQKENI.

The chain links TRBV30 to TRBJ1-1, with D possibly TRBD1 on 6 matching bases. The germline gives CDR1 GTSNPN, CDR2 SVGIG (reference sequence). The CDR3 is 13 amino acids. The ends were cut back, 4 bases at V and 5 bases at J, with 14 bases in the middle. CDR3: CAWTLQGGTEAFF. As DNA, the CDR3 is TGTGCCTGGACCTTACAGGGAGGGACTGAAGCTTTCTTT.

V gene TRBV6-1 combines with J gene TRBJ1-2; the match to TRBD1 covers 7 bases. The CDR3 length is 12 residues. The ends lost 4 bases at V and 8 bases at J; junction bases unmatched: 4. CDR1 and CDR2 from the germline V gene are MNHNS and SASEGT. For the CDR3, the DNA is TGTGCCAGCAGTGTGGGACAGATCGGCTACACCTTC. Translation gives CASSVGQIGYTF.

This chain links TRBV27 with TRBJ1-5; D not certain. Germline CDR1 reads MNHEY; CDR2 reads SMNVEV (reference sequence). The V and J ends lost 6 bases and 3 bases respectively, with 15 bases between them. The CDR3 is made up of 15 amino acids. This CDR3 is CASSLSGEINQPQHF. The CDR3 DNA is TGTGCCAGCAGCCTATCTGGAGAAATCAATCAGCCCCAGCATTTT.

A single count supports this clone. This CDR3 reads CAWSVYGGQTDTQYF. CDR3 bases: TGTGCCTGGAGTGTATATGGCGGACAGACAGATACGCAGTATTTT. The chain employs TRBV30 and TRBJ2-3; D is possibly TRBD1 (6 bases). V lost 0 bases to trimming and J lost 3 bases, with 13 bases between them. Germline V lookup: CDR1 GTSNPN, CDR2 SVGIG (reference sequence). The CDR3 totals 15 residues. The complete variable domain, with remaining parts taken from reference TRBV30 and TRBJ2-3, reads SQTIHQWPATLVQPVGSPLSLECTVEGTSNPNLYWYRQAAGRGLQLLFYSVGIGQISSEVPQNLSASRPQDRQFILSSKKLLLSDSGFYLCAWSVYGGQTDTQYFGPGTRLTVL.

Remarks on this clone: At the DNA level, this CDR3 is encoded by other sequences in the same sample as well. V and J are TRBV5-1 and TRBJ2-7; 7 nucleotides line up with TRBD1. With V trimmed by 4 bases and J by 1 base, 2 bases remained unmatched. CDR1 is SGHRS, CDR2 YFSETQ, per germline. The CDR3 loop spans 13 amino acids. CDR3 in amino acids: CASSPGQSYEQYF. CDR3 coding DNA: TGCGCCAGCAGCCCGGGACAGTCCTACGAGCAGTACTTC.

The rearrangement joins TRBV5-1 to TRBJ2-5, with 10 bases aligning to TRBD2. Germline-derived CDR1 and CDR2 are SGHRS and YFSETQ. CDR3 length: 14 residues. J gave up 5 bases and V 2 bases, and 3 bases lay outside the gene matches. This CDR3 reads CASSLAGGAETQYF. CDR3 bases: TGCGCCAGCAGCTTAGCGGGAGGGGCCGAGACCCAGTACTTC.

The chain carries TRBV10-3 and TRBJ2-6, with D perhaps TRBD1 (5 bases). Looked up from germline, CDR1 is ENHRY and CDR2 is SYGVKD. The V end lost 6 bases, the J end lost 1 base, and 10 bases lay between the germline ends. This CDR3 is built from 15 residues. The CDR3 DNA follows: TGTGCCATCAGGGATCAGGGTTCTGGGGCCAACGTCCTGACTTTC. Its translation: CAIRDQGSGANVLTF.

This clone showed up just a few times. The chain employs TRBV28 and TRBJ2-3, with D tentatively TRBD2 (6 bases). Trimming removed 6 bases at V and 0 bases at J, with 13 bases between. The CDR3 consists of 15 residues. Germline CDR1 MDHEN, CDR2 SYDVKM. The CDR3 DNA follows: TGTGCCAGCAGCTCCACTAGCTTAAGCACAGATACGCAGTATTTT. Its translation is CASSSTSLSTDTQYF.

The CDR3 DNA follows: TGTGCCAGCAGAGGGGATAGCGGCCATGAGCAGTTCTTC. Its translation is CASRGDSGHEQFF. J is TRBJ2-1 and V is TRBV27; weak D call: TRBD2 (6 bases). Trimming removed 6 bases from V and 8 bases from J, with 14 bases in between. This CDR3 region has 13 residues. Germline lookup yields CDR1 MNHEY and CDR2 SMNVEV (reference sequence).

The chain employs TRBV27 and TRBJ2-7; D is possibly TRBD2 (7 bases). CDR3 length: 10 residues. Germline CDR1 and CDR2: MNHEY and SMNVEV (reference sequence). CDR3 bases: TGTGCTTCCGGGGGGCTTAAGCAGTACTTC. This encodes CASGGLKQYF.

The gene calls are TRBV4-2 and TRBJ2-3; 7 nucleotides agree with TRBD1. Germline V gives CDR1 LGHNA, CDR2 YNFKEQ. CDR3 length: 16 residues. The V and J ends lost 3 bases and 3 bases, in that order; junction bases with no gene match: 9. In DNA, the CDR3 is TGTGCCAGCAGCCAGCCCACAGGGGCTAGTACAGATACGCAGTATTTT. This codes for CASSQPTGASTDTQYF.

The V and J genes are TRBV5-4 and TRBJ2-7; 8 nucleotides line up with TRBD2. Germline assignment: CDR1 SGHNT and CDR2 YYREEE (reference sequence). Trimming removed 4 bases from V and 0 bases from J; junction bases left unmatched: 6. The CDR3 runs to 15 residues. The CDR3 DNA is TGTGCCAGCAGCCCCGGCGGGGGGAGCTCCTACGAGCAGTACTTC. Its translation: CASSPGGGSSYEQYF.

The rearrangement joins TRBV19 to TRBJ1-2; D may be TRBD1 (5 bases). Per the germline V gene, CDR1 is LNHDA and CDR2 is SQIVND (reference sequence). V lost 6 bases and J lost 5, with 13 bases in between. CDR3 length: 13 residues. The CDR3 DNA sequence: TGTGCCAGTAGAACGGACAAAGAATATGGCTACACCTTC. This encodes CASRTDKEYGYTF.

The J gene is TRBJ1-2, the V gene TRBV28; unclear D gene. The CDR3 loop spans 13 amino acids. CDR1 and CDR2 (germline): MDHEN, SYDVKM. V lost 7 bases and J lost 0, with 9 bases in between. The CDR3 protein is CASTKQPNYGYTF. CDR3 in DNA: TGTGCCAGCACCAAACAGCCTAACTATGGCTACACCTTC.

The V gene is TRBV28, the J gene TRBJ2-2; 8 nucleotides agree with TRBD1. This CDR3 comprises 15 residues. Germline CDR1 and CDR2: MDHEN and SYDVKM. The J segment lost 7 bases and the V segment lost 5 bases, leaving 9 bases of the junction unmatched. Written as DNA, the CDR3 is TGTGCCAGCAGTCTATTCACAGGGGGAATCGGGGAGCTGTTTTTT. It is translated as CASSLFTGGIGELFF.

This chain joins TRBV12-5 and TRBJ2-7; 7 bases fit TRBD2. This CDR3 spans 18 amino acids. Losses at the gene ends were 1 base for V and 3 bases for J; bases not matched to a gene: 15. Germline CDR1 LGHNT, CDR2 FRNRAP. CDR3 sequence: CASGLDSTSESTDYEQYF. CDR3 nucleotide sequence: TGTGCTAGTGGTTTGGATAGTACTAGCGAATCGACGGACTACGAGCAGTACTTC.